The clone carrying this T cell receptor beta chain was observed once. The entry originates in a study of blood T cell repertoires in COVID-19. Overall study context: In each case, the material was cDNA or gDNA derived from T cells, B-cell-depleted T cells, or PBMCs.

In the authors' workflow: Estimation of nucleated cell counts relied on the amplification of reference gene primers. Here immunoSEQ multiplex PCR was the method, and the copy in TCRdb shows in-frame clones only, minus some. The V and J calls and clone size were taken over from that table, and D and trimming were inferred from the DNA. This repertoire shows about 400,000 clones, roughly 86% found once; its top ten account for 3%. This sequence was found in a human donor in a cohort sampled during active COVID-19. The sample comprised peripheral blood.

The CDR3 bases are TGTGCCAGTAGTATAGCTGGCGGGGATGGGATGGGCGAGACCCAGTACTTC. It codes for CASSIAGGDGMGETQYF. V is TRBV19 and J is TRBJ2-5, with D perhaps TRBD2 (6 bases). CDR3 size: 17 residues. Trimming took 1 base from V and 5 from J, leaving 20 bases between them. Germline V gene data show CDR1 as LNHDA and CDR2 as SQIVND (reference sequence).